Presented here are 20 T cell receptor beta chains from one specimen sequenced in a study of cytomegalovirus exposure and HLA in healthy donors (dated by TCRdb to about 2017). Receptors were amplified or captured by the immunoSEQ multiplex PCR assay. A mixture of 60 forward primers for TCR Vbeta segments and 13 reverse primers for TCR Jbeta segments was used in the multiplex PCR. TCRdb holds this immuneACCESS table with in-frame rearrangements only. Some clones are missing; in checked studies, unresolved V genes explain under half, and the rest has no known cause. Recorded for this sample are about 86,000 clones; around three quarters of them occurred a single time. Around 8.4% of the sample is taken by the ten largest. Sample: PBMCs. These receptor sequences come from a man aged 60 to 75 in good health and CMV-seronegative.

This clone turned up a few times. This chain links TRBV4-1 with TRBJ2-7; 7 bases line up with TRBD1. Germline CDR1 MGHRA, CDR2 YSYEKL. There are 14 residues in the CDR3. Trimming cost V 3 bases and J 2 bases; bases outside gene matches: 4. The CDR3 here is CASSQRQGTYEQYF. In nucleotides, the CDR3 is TGCGCCAGCAGCCAGAGACAGGGTACCTACGAGCAGTACTTC.

The chain is built from TRBV28 and TRBJ2-4; TRBD2 agrees at 13 bases. The trim removed 5 bases at V and 1 base at J, leaving 8 bases unmatched. The germline CDR1 and CDR2 sequences are MDHEN and SYDVKM. The CDR3 is 18 amino acids. For the CDR3, the DNA is TGTGCCAGCAGTACCGGGACTAGCGGGAACGGGGCCAAAAACATTCAGTACTTC. This encodes CASSTGTSGNGAKNIQYF.

V usage is TRBV5-1 and J usage is TRBJ2-2; the match to TRBD2 covers 9 bases. The CDR3 is made up of 15 amino acids. After removal of 3 bases from V and 2 bases from J, the junction contained 2 bases not matched to a gene. Germline CDR1 SGHRS, CDR2 YFSETQ. CDR3 protein: CASSSGLANTGELFF. CDR3 bases: TGCGCCAGCAGCTCGGGACTAGCCAACACCGGGGAGCTGTTTTTT.

The V call is TRBV27, the J call TRBJ2-7; D remains unclear. Trimming took 3 bases from V and 3 from J, leaving 9 bases between them. Germline values: CDR1 MNHEY, CDR2 SMNVEV (reference sequence). This CDR3 spans 13 amino acids. The DNA for the CDR3 is TGTGCCAGCAGTTTTGGCGCAGGCTACGAGCAGTACTTC. Its translation: CASSFGAGYEQYF.

V usage is TRBV4-1 and J usage is TRBJ2-7; unclear D gene. Germline CDR1 MGHRA, CDR2 YSYEKL. The CDR3 has 14 residues. V dropped 0 bases and J dropped 12 bases, with 18 bases sitting between them. DNA for the CDR3: TGCGCCAGCAGCCAAGATCGGGTGGCCCTTCGTCCGTACTTC. The encoded protein is CASSQDRVALRPYF.

This sequence joins TRBV27 and TRBJ2-3; 9 positions match TRBD1. V lost 3 bases, J lost 0 bases, and 10 bases stayed unmatched. The CDR3 totals 18 residues. CDR1 is MNHEY, CDR2 SMNVEV, per germline (reference sequence). The CDR3 loop is CASSFHGTGTSSTDTQYF. CDR3 sequence (DNA): TGTGCCAGCAGTTTCCATGGGACAGGGACTTCTAGCACAGATACGCAGTATTTT.

CDR3 protein: CASSLGGQAYEQYF. DNA for the CDR3: TGTGCCAGCAGCTTAGGGGGCCAGGCCTACGAGCAGTACTTC. This chain joins TRBV7-8 and TRBJ2-7, with D possibly TRBD1 on 5 matching bases. V shed 1 base and J shed 2 bases, with 9 bases lying between them. In germline, CDR1 is SGHVS, CDR2 FQNEAQ. The CDR3 runs to 14 residues.

The rearrangement links TRBV5-4 to TRBJ2-5, with D possibly TRBD1 on 6 matching bases. Germline V gene lookup returns CDR1 SGHNT and CDR2 YYREEE (reference sequence). The CDR3 is 15 residues long. Trimming pared 3 bases from V and 1 base from J, leaving 13 bases between. CDR3 coding DNA: TGTGCCAGCAGCTCACAGACAGGCCGCCAAGAGACCCAGTACTTC. As protein: CASSSQTGRQETQYF.

The rearrangement joins TRBV2 to TRBJ2-3, with 7 bases that match TRBD1. Germline loops: CDR1 SNHLY, CDR2 FYNNEI. The V gene end was trimmed by 6 bases and the J gene end by 2 bases; junction bases not matched to a gene: 2. This CDR3 region has 13 residues. This CDR3 is CASRQGTTDTQYF. The DNA for the CDR3 is TGTGCCAGCAGACAGGGGACCACAGATACGCAGTATTTT.

V usage is TRBV6-1 and J usage is TRBJ2-1, with D uncertain. Germline CDR1 is MNHNS and CDR2 is SASEGT. The CDR3 is 14 residues long. Deletions cut 10 bases from V and 5 bases from J, with 18 bases between. CDR3 bases: TGTGCCACCAACAATCTGGCCTTCGACAATGAGCAGTTCTTC. Amino acids: CATNNLAFDNEQFF.

The sample holds a few counts of this clone. Written as DNA, the CDR3 is TGTGCCAGCAGGGGGACAGGGGGCACCGTAGATACGCAGTATTTT. Its protein is CASRGTGGTVDTQYF. J is TRBJ2-3 and V is TRBV6-1, with 12 nucleotides matching TRBD1. J was trimmed by 5 bases and V by 6 bases; bases with no gene match: 6. This CDR3 spans 15 amino acids. Germline V CDR1 and CDR2: MNHNS, SASEGT.

The chain is built from TRBV7-9 and TRBJ1-2; D might be TRBD1 (5 bases). V was cut by 4 bases and J by 4 bases, with 10 bases left in between. The CDR3 has 13 amino acids. Germline CDR1 is SEHNR and CDR2 is FQNEAQ (reference sequence). The CDR3 bases are TGTGCCAGCAGCTCGACAGAGTCCTATGGCTACACCTTC. Translated: CASSSTESYGYTF.

This clone was seen only a few times. The chain has TRBV7-2 and TRBJ2-5; 7 bases fit TRBD2. The trim removed 5 bases at V and 1 base at J, leaving 10 bases unmatched. Germline V gene lookup returns CDR1 SGHTA and CDR2 FQGNSA. The CDR3 totals 16 residues. The CDR3 bases are TGTGCCAGCAGCCCACGTCTAGCGGACTCCCAAGAGACCCAGTACTTC. It specifies CASSPRLADSQETQYF.

J is TRBJ2-7 and V is TRBV30, with TRBD1 matching 9 bases. Germline CDR1 is GTSNPN and CDR2 is SVGIG (reference sequence). The CDR3 is made up of 14 amino acids. V trimming: 4 bases; J trimming: 1 base; junction bases outside the gene matches: 5. The CDR3 here is CAWNDRGSSYEQYF. CDR3 sequence (DNA): TGTGCCTGGAACGACAGGGGGAGTTCCTACGAGCAGTACTTC.

V is TRBV27 and J is TRBJ1-1; D is undetermined. This CDR3 is 13 amino acids long. Germline lookup yields CDR1 MNHEY and CDR2 SMNVEV (reference sequence). V was clipped by 0 bases and J by 7 bases, with 9 bases between them. The CDR3 DNA sequence: TGTGCCAGCAGTTTATCGGGCGGGGTTGAAGCTTTCTTT. It specifies CASSLSGGVEAFF.

The gene calls are TRBV5-1 and TRBJ2-2; D uncertain. V was pared by 1 base and J by 4 bases, with 5 bases between. Germline assignment: CDR1 SGHRS and CDR2 YFSETQ. The CDR3 contains 13 residues. The CDR3 DNA sequence: TGCGCCAGCAGCTTGACGGTCACCGGGGAGCTGTTTTTT. This translates into CASSLTVTGELFF.

V and J are TRBV19 and TRBJ2-7; 10 nucleotides align to TRBD1. CDR3 size: 14 residues. CDR1 and CDR2 from the germline V gene are LNHDA and SQIVND (reference sequence). The V segment lost 7 bases and the J segment 2 bases; nucleotides outside the gene matches: 5. CDR3 DNA sequence: TGTGCCAGTAACCCGGGACAGGGGACCTACGAGCAGTACTTC. It specifies CASNPGQGTYEQYF.

This clone was counted a single time. V and J are TRBV11-2 and TRBJ2-7, with 11 nucleotides matching TRBD2. Germline CDR1 and CDR2: SGHAT and FQNNGV. The V segment lost 5 bases and the J segment 2 bases; nucleotides outside the gene matches: 5. CDR3 length equals 15 residues. CDR3 in DNA: TGTGCCAGCAGCACCCTAGCGGGGGGACCCTACGAGCAGTACTTC. Translation gives CASSTLAGGPYEQYF.

The chain links TRBV11-2 to TRBJ1-6; 9 positions match TRBD1. CDR3 size: 15 residues. Germline values: CDR1 SGHAT, CDR2 FQNNGV. J lost 9 bases, V lost 5 bases, and 8 bases had no gene match. The CDR3 here is CASSQTGTGRSPLHF. In nucleotides, the CDR3 is TGTGCCAGCAGCCAAACCGGGACAGGGCGTTCACCCCTCCACTTT.

The V gene is TRBV6-5, the J gene TRBJ2-3; a possible D gene is TRBD2 (7 bases). The CDR3 consists of 15 residues. V gave up 7 bases and J gave up 2 bases, with 16 bases separating them. Per germline, CDR1 MNHEY and CDR2 SVGAGI. CDR3 region: CASTRGGRDTDTQYF. The CDR3 bases are TGTGCCAGCACGAGGGGGGGCAGGGACACAGATACGCAGTATTTT.